This entry describes one T cell receptor (beta chain). Reverse transcription of roughly 0.5 to 1 ug RNA was carried out with random hexamers. The CDR3 of TCR beta was amplified by immunoSEQ multiplex PCR across 54 Vbeta and 13 Jbeta. TCRdb re-called the immunoSEQ multiplex PCR reads through MiXCR, storing one row per CDR3 protein. The sample holds fewer than 70,000 distinct CDR3 sequences, 95% seen once. Trimming at V came to 6 bases and at J to 4 bases, leaving 8 bases not matched to a gene. CDR3 length equals 16 residues. CDR1 and CDR2 from the germline V gene are SGDLS and YYNGEE. The data stem from a study of CD8 T cells in Susac syndrome. Healthy donors matched for age and sex were used as controls. TEMRA cells were FACS-enriched, and CD8+ and CD4+ T cells were isolated negatively.

Sample: CD8+ T cells from PBMCs. The source is a human donor in good health. The chain links TRBV9 to TRBJ2-6, with 9 bases aligning to TRBD1. The CDR3 DNA sequence: TGTGCCAGCACCCCTGGGACAGGGACCGGGGCCAACGTCCTGACTTTC. Translation: CASTPGTGTGANVLTF.